Each of the 12 T cell receptor beta chains below was sequenced from the same sample in a study of human thymus T cells. This table comes from immunoSEQ multiplex PCR, and its TCRdb copy is limited to in-frame clones, with some not included. The sample shows 35,000 to 45,000 clones, 94% of them seen only once. What was sequenced was blood. The receptors here all came from a boy under three years old with a congenital heart defect but otherwise immunologically healthy.

This clone was found a few times. This same CDR3 is encoded by further DNA sequences in the sample. This rearrangement joins TRBV5-1 to TRBJ2-5; D is undetermined. V shed 0 bases and J shed 3 bases, with 0 bases lying between them. The CDR3 is 11 amino acids. Germline lookup yields CDR1 SGHRS and CDR2 YFSETQ. The CDR3 sequence is CASSLEETQYF. CDR3 DNA sequence: TGCGCCAGCAGCTTGGAAGAGACCCAGTACTTC.

The chain is built from TRBV4-1 and TRBJ2-7; a possible D gene is TRBD1 (5 bases). This CDR3 has 14 amino acids. Trimming took off 6 bases at V and 3 bases at J, with 15 bases between the two ends. Looked up from germline, CDR1 is MGHRA and CDR2 is YSYEKL. DNA for the CDR3: TGCGCCAGCAGGCCCGCAGGGAAGTTCTACGAGCAGTACTTC. Its protein is CASRPAGKFYEQYF.

This sequence joins TRBV5-1 and TRBJ2-1; 12 nucleotides line up with TRBD2. Losses at the gene ends were 3 bases for V and 0 bases for J; bases not matched to a gene: 7. Germline CDR1 SGHRS, CDR2 YFSETQ. The CDR3 is made up of 18 amino acids. The DNA for the CDR3 is TGCGCCAGCAGCTGGGGACTAGCGGGTCGGAGCTCCTACAATGAGCAGTTCTTC. Protein product: CASSWGLAGRSSYNEQFF.

The chain has TRBV2 and TRBJ1-1; D unclear. The CDR3 length is 12 residues. V lost 2 bases, J lost 1 base, and 2 bases lay in between. Germline CDR1 is SNHLY and CDR2 is FYNNEI. The DNA for the CDR3 is TGTGCCAGCAGTGAACAGAACACTGAAGCTTTCTTT. It translates to CASSEQNTEAFF.

J is TRBJ2-1 and V is TRBV11-3, with 12 bases identical to TRBD1. V lost 4 bases and J lost 8; bases outside the gene matches: 6. Germline V gene lookup returns CDR1 SGHNT and CDR2 YENEEA. There are 15 residues in the CDR3. In DNA, the CDR3 is TGTGCCAGCAGCTGGGGACAGGGGGCAGTAGATGAGCAGTTCTTC. This codes for CASSWGQGAVDEQFF.

The rearrangement uses TRBV12-5 and TRBJ2-5, with 11 bases lining up with TRBD2. The CDR3 has 16 amino acids. J lost 1 base, V lost 1 base, and 2 bases had no gene match. Germline loops: CDR1 LGHNT, CDR2 FRNRAP. CDR3 residues: CASGLGLAGRQETQYF. DNA for the CDR3: TGTGCTAGTGGTTTGGGACTAGCGGGACGCCAAGAGACCCAGTACTTC.

The rearrangement joins TRBV7-8 to TRBJ1-5; TRBD1 is a possible D gene (6 bases). Deletions cut 0 bases from V and 3 bases from J, with 9 bases between. CDR1 and CDR2 from the germline V gene are SGHVS and FQNEAQ. The CDR3 sequence is 15 residues long. The CDR3 bases are TGTGCCAGCAGCTTAGCACAGGGCTACAATCAGCCCCAGCATTTT. This codes for CASSLAQGYNQPQHF.

The chain links TRBV27 to TRBJ2-1, with 7 nucleotides matching TRBD2. V lost 5 bases to trimming and J lost 8 bases; unmatched junction nucleotides: 12. The germline gives CDR1 MNHEY, CDR2 SMNVEV (reference sequence). The CDR3 is made up of 15 amino acids. The DNA for the CDR3 is TGTGCCAGCAGTGCAGCGGGGTATTACTCCCATGAGCAGTTCTTC. Translating it yields CASSAAGYYSHEQFF.

The chain uses TRBV4-2 and TRBJ2-7, with D unresolved. CDR3 length: 10 residues. Trimming removed 10 bases from V and 3 bases from J, with 7 bases in between. CDR1 LGHNA and CDR2 YNFKEQ come from the germline V gene. CDR3 protein: CATESYEQYF. The DNA of the CDR3 is TGTGCCACCGAAAGCTACGAGCAGTACTTC.

The chain couples TRBV5-1 to TRBJ1-2; 7 nucleotides line up with TRBD1. Losses at the gene ends were 0 bases for V and 4 bases for J; bases not matched to a gene: 3. The germline V gene encodes CDR1 SGHRS and CDR2 YFSETQ. The CDR3 consists of 14 residues. CDR3 in amino acids: CASSLGQGGYGYTF. The CDR3 region has the DNA TGCGCCAGCAGCTTGGGACAGGGAGGCTATGGCTACACCTTC.

The chain links TRBV11-2 to TRBJ2-5; D is ambiguous. The germline V gene has CDR1 SGHAT and CDR2 FQNNGV. Deletions cut 1 base from V and 0 bases from J, with 3 bases between. This CDR3 has 13 residues. The chain's CDR3 is CASSLGYQETQYF. The CDR3 DNA is TGTGCCAGCAGCTTAGGGTACCAAGAGACCCAGTACTTC.

The V call is TRBV27, the J call TRBJ2-3; 7 nucleotides agree with TRBD2. Germline V gene lookup returns CDR1 MNHEY and CDR2 SMNVEV (reference sequence). The CDR3 sequence is 14 residues long. V was pared by 5 bases and J by 6 bases, with 8 bases of the junction left unmatched. CDR3 residues: CASSATPRGDTQYF. In nucleotides, the CDR3 is TGTGCCAGCAGTGCGACACCGCGGGGGGATACGCAGTATTTT.